These 25 T cell receptor beta chains were sequenced from one sample in a study of shared clonotypes between healthy human individuals. Profiling relied on immunoSEQ multiplex PCR, and the TCRdb table lists in-frame clones only, not all of them. The data show about 1.5 million clones, 95% to 99% seen once. The sample taken for sequencing was naive CD4+ T cells sorted from blood. As for subset: CD45RA+ positively selected. These receptors all stem from a man aged 25 to 45 in good health.

The gene calls are TRBV30 and TRBJ2-7; 7 nucleotides line up with TRBD2. The V and J ends lost 2 bases and 2 bases, in that order; junction bases with no gene match: 9. CDR3 length: 15 residues. Germline assignment: CDR1 GTSNPN and CDR2 SVGIG (reference sequence). As DNA, the CDR3 is TGTGCCTGGAGTATGGGCGGGAGTGTCACCTACGAGCAGTACTTC. Its protein is CAWSMGGSVTYEQYF.

This chain uses TRBV7-9 with TRBJ2-7; 11 bases align to TRBD2. CDR1 and CDR2 from the germline V gene are SEHNR and FQNEAQ (reference sequence). CDR3 length: 19 residues. The V segment lost 5 bases and the J segment 2 bases; nucleotides outside the gene matches: 17. The chain's CDR3 is CASSTKEVAGGIGTYEQYF. CDR3 in DNA: TGTGCCAGCAGCACCAAGGAGGTAGCGGGAGGGATTGGGACCTACGAGCAGTACTTC.

This chain joins TRBV7-7 and TRBJ2-3, with no clear D. Germline CDR1 SSHAT, CDR2 FNYEAQ (reference sequence). Trimming took off 0 bases at V and 4 bases at J, with 5 bases between the two ends. The CDR3 runs to 13 residues. For the CDR3, the DNA is TGTGCCAGCAGCTTAGCGGCAGCAGATACGCAGTATTTT. It specifies CASSLAAADTQYF.

CDR3 region: CASSIDVALPPEQYF. CDR3 bases: TGTGCCAGTAGTATAGATGTGGCGCTTCCTCCCGAGCAGTACTTC. The chain recombines TRBV19 with TRBJ2-7; D is uncertain. V lost 0 bases, J lost 6 bases, and 15 bases lay in between. The CDR3 runs to 15 residues. Per the germline V gene, CDR1 is LNHDA and CDR2 is SQIVND (reference sequence).

The J gene is TRBJ2-7, the V gene TRBV29-1, with D possibly being TRBD1 (6 bases). The CDR3 sequence is 13 residues long. Trimming took off 4 bases at V and 3 bases at J, with 13 bases between the two ends. CDR1 and CDR2 (germline): SQVTM, ANQGSEA. The CDR3 coding sequence is TGCAGCGTTGGGGCCGGACAGTTCTACGAGCAGTACTTC. It codes for CSVGAGQFYEQYF.

The V gene is TRBV10-3, the J gene TRBJ1-4; D uncertain. Germline lookup yields CDR1 ENHRY and CDR2 SYGVKD. V lost 2 bases, J lost 6 bases, and 4 bases lay in between. The CDR3 has 12 residues. The CDR3: CAISEAHEKLFF. The CDR3 DNA sequence: TGTGCCATCAGTGAGGCCCATGAAAAACTGTTTTTT.

This sequence joins TRBV28 and TRBJ2-7; possibly TRBD1 or TRBD2 for D (6 bases each). Between the trimmed V and J ends, which lost 6 bases and 0 bases, there was a span of 12 bases. The CDR3 extends over 14 amino acids. Per germline, CDR1 MDHEN and CDR2 SYDVKM. The CDR3 spells CASSIGGTSYEQYF. The CDR3 DNA sequence: TGTGCCAGCAGCATAGGGGGGACCTCCTACGAGCAGTACTTC.

This chain uses TRBV10-1 with TRBJ2-1; 11 nucleotides line up with TRBD2. With V trimmed by 2 bases and J by 4 bases, 10 bases remained unmatched. The CDR3 is 18 amino acids. The V gene's germline CDR1 is WNHNN and CDR2 SYGVQD (reference sequence). Written as DNA, the CDR3 is TGCGCCAGCAGTGAGACGGGTAGCGGGAGGGCCCCGTACAATGAGCAGTTCTTC. Protein: CASSETGSGRAPYNEQFF.

The genes are TRBV2 and TRBJ2-3; 8 bases agree with TRBD2. There are 15 residues in the CDR3. The germline gives CDR1 SNHLY, CDR2 FYNNEI. V gave up 3 bases and J gave up 4 bases; unmatched junction bases: 6. CDR3 protein: CASSDFGRAPDTQYF. The CDR3 coding sequence is TGTGCCAGCAGTGACTTCGGGAGGGCCCCAGATACGCAGTATTTT.

This clone was detected once. The chain links TRBV28 to TRBJ2-5, with 10 positions matching TRBD1. Trimming at V came to 5 bases and at J to 5 bases, leaving 11 bases not matched to a gene. Germline CDR1 and CDR2: MDHEN and SYDVKM. There are 16 residues in the CDR3. The CDR3 spells CASSPGEDRGTETQYF. The DNA for the CDR3 is TGTGCCAGCAGTCCCGGTGAGGACAGGGGGACCGAGACCCAGTACTTC.

V gene TRBV27 combines with J gene TRBJ2-3; 8 bases align to TRBD2. V shed 4 bases, J shed 3 bases, and the junction held 6 bases outside the gene matches. CDR3 length: 15 residues. From germline, CDR1 is MNHEY and CDR2 SMNVEV (reference sequence). The chain's CDR3 is CASSWGSGSTDTQYF. DNA of the CDR3: TGTGCCAGCAGTTGGGGGAGCGGGAGTACAGATACGCAGTATTTT.

The chain recombines TRBV14 with TRBJ2-3, with 7 bases matching TRBD1. Germline-derived CDR1 and CDR2 are SGHDN and FVKESK. This CDR3 has 15 residues. Losses at the gene ends were 1 base for V and 1 base for J; bases not matched to a gene: 2. For the CDR3, the DNA is TGTGCCAGCAGCCAAGCGACAGGGCGCACAGATACGCAGTATTTT. It encodes CASSQATGRTDTQYF.

This rearrangement joins TRBV29-1 to TRBJ2-7, with D maybe TRBD2 (6 bases). The CDR3 is 14 residues long. Trimming pared 8 bases from V and 2 bases from J, leaving 19 bases between. Germline V gives CDR1 SQVTM, CDR2 ANQGSEA. The CDR3 here is CSPCNAGPTYEQYF. DNA for the CDR3: TGCAGCCCGTGTAATGCGGGGCCCACCTACGAGCAGTACTTC.

The chain joins TRBV11-2 to TRBJ2-1, with TRBD2 matching 14 bases. The CDR3 runs to 16 residues. Trimming took 3 bases from V and 3 from J; bases not matched to a gene: 1. Germline V lookup: CDR1 SGHAT, CDR2 FQNNGV. This CDR3 is CASSFGLAGGYNEQFF. DNA of the CDR3: TGTGCCAGCAGCTTTGGACTAGCGGGAGGCTACAATGAGCAGTTCTTC.

This clone is a singleton in its sample. One end of the junction does not line up with germline, which may come from a read error. This rearrangement joins TRBV25-1 to TRBJ2-7, with D hard to call. Per the germline V gene, CDR1 is MGHDK and CDR2 is SYGVNS. CDR3 length: 8 residues. Here the CDR3 DNA reads TGTGCCAGCAGTGAATTGTGCTTC. Protein: CASSELCF.

This clone was detected only a few times. Other DNA sequences in the sample encode the same CDR3. The chain carries TRBV28 and TRBJ1-5; D is undetermined. With 3 bases removed from V and 4 bases from J, the gap between germline ends came to 1 base. The CDR3 has 11 amino acids. Germline-derived CDR1 and CDR2 are MDHEN and SYDVKM. Here the CDR3 reads CASSLNQPQHF. The CDR3 region has the DNA TGTGCCAGCAGTTTGAATCAGCCCCAGCATTTT.

This clone appeared a single time. V usage is TRBV5-4 and J usage is TRBJ1-4; D is unresolved. The CDR3 has 12 residues. V lost 0 bases, J lost 13 bases, and 10 bases lay in between. CDR1 SGHNT and CDR2 YYREEE come from the germline V gene (reference sequence). The CDR3 spells CASSLDSSILFF. CDR3 bases: TGTGCCAGCAGCTTGGATAGCTCAATACTGTTTTTT.

Turning to this clone: The sample contains more than one DNA sequence encoding this CDR3. V is TRBV18 and J is TRBJ2-7, with no clear D. The CDR3 is 13 residues long. CDR1 is KGHSH and CDR2 is LQKENI in the germline V gene. Deletions cut 0 bases from V and 1 base from J, with 4 bases between. CDR3 sequence (DNA): TGTGCCAGCTCACCACCCATTTCCTACGAGCAGTACTTC. Protein product: CASSPPISYEQYF.

This chain joins TRBV28 and TRBJ1-5; 8 positions match TRBD1. CDR1 and CDR2 from the germline V gene are MDHEN and SYDVKM. The CDR3 extends over 15 amino acids. J gave up 6 bases and V 5 bases, and 9 bases lay outside the gene matches. This CDR3 is CASSLFRGQTQPQHF. DNA of the CDR3: TGTGCCAGCAGTCTTTTCAGGGGGCAAACTCAGCCCCAGCATTTT.

The chain carries TRBV5-1 and TRBJ2-1; D gene unclear. V was shortened by 7 bases and J by 0 bases, with 17 bases between the two germline ends. The CDR3 length is 16 residues. Germline V gives CDR1 SGHRS, CDR2 YFSETQ. For the CDR3, the DNA is TGCGCCAGCGGGATGAAAAGGGCAGCCTCCTACAATGAGCAGTTCTTC. The encoded protein is CASGMKRAASYNEQFF.

The chain links TRBV9 to TRBJ2-1; D is possibly TRBD1 (5 bases). CDR3 size: 15 residues. V lost 2 bases to trimming and J lost 4 bases, with 13 bases between them. Germline V lookup: CDR1 SGDLS, CDR2 YYNGEE. CDR3 in amino acids: CASSVTTATYNEQFF. The CDR3 nucleotides read TGTGCCAGCAGCGTGACGACAGCAACGTACAATGAGCAGTTCTTC.

J is TRBJ1-2 and V is TRBV18; D is undetermined. The V end lost 2 bases, the J end lost 4 bases, and 14 bases lay between the germline ends. Germline loops: CDR1 KGHSH, CDR2 LQKENI. The CDR3 covers 15 residues. CDR3 nucleotide sequence: TGTGCCAGCTCACCATCCCGGGAGAGGATCTATGGCTACACCTTC. This translates into CASSPSRERIYGYTF.

CDR3 protein: CASSSGLAGVRETQYF. CDR3 bases: TGTGCCAGCAGTTCCGGACTAGCGGGAGTACGAGAGACCCAGTACTTC. The rearrangement joins TRBV5-4 to TRBJ2-5, with 13 bases matching TRBD2. Germline CDR1 reads SGHNT; CDR2 reads YYREEE (reference sequence). V shed 5 bases and J 4 bases; nucleotides not matched to a gene: 8. The CDR3 consists of 16 residues.

The chain carries TRBV7-9 and TRBJ2-1; 10 bases match TRBD2. Looked up from germline, CDR1 is SEHNR and CDR2 is FQNEAQ (reference sequence). The CDR3 consists of 17 residues. After removal of 1 base from V and 3 bases from J, the junction contained 6 bases not matched to a gene. Here the CDR3 reads CASSLDPLAGDYNEQFF. The CDR3 DNA reads TGTGCCAGCAGCTTAGACCCCCTAGCGGGAGACTACAATGAGCAGTTCTTC.

Here the CDR3 DNA reads TGTGCCAGCAGCTTGTTTACCGGGACTAGCGGGAGGAGGGGGAACGAGCAGTACTTC. It is translated as CASSLFTGTSGRRGNEQYF. This rearrangement joins TRBV5-4 to TRBJ2-7, with 15 bases aligning to TRBD2. The CDR3 is made up of 19 amino acids. The germline V gene has CDR1 SGHNT and CDR2 YYREEE (reference sequence). The V segment lost 1 base and the J segment 5 bases; nucleotides outside the gene matches: 13.